These T cell receptor beta chains were read from a single sample in a study of blood T cell repertoires in COVID-19. Generated by immunoSEQ multiplex PCR, the TCRdb table keeps only in-frame clones and is missing some. The data contain approximately 20,000 clones, approximately 91% of them seen just once; the ten biggest clones take up 11%. The sequenced sample was peripheral blood. Receptors originate from a human donor in a cohort sampled during active COVID-19. CDR3s include the opening cysteine and the closing phenylalanine or tryptophan. D genes are given only for firm matches. A clone size is listed for some rows: how often the clone was seen (once, few, many), or a class if it is expanded.

j_gene	abundance	v_gene	d_gene	CDR3aa	CDR3nt
TRBJ2-1	-	TRBV30	-	CAWRRRNEQFF	TGTGCCTGGAGGAGGCGGAATGAGCAGTTCTTC
TRBJ1-4	-	TRBV30	TRBD1	CAWSPNRGVDEKLFF	TGTGCCTGGAGTCCAAACAGGGGAGTTGATGAAAAACTGTTTTTT
TRBJ1-5	-	TRBV3-1/TRBV3-2	-	CASSQGRGASGLKHF	TGTGCCAGCAGCCAAGGCCGGGGAGCCTCGGGTTTGAAGCATTTT
TRBJ1-5	-	TRBV29-1	TRBD1	CSVKGQDSNQPQHF	TGCAGCGTAAAGGGACAGGATAGCAATCAGCCCCAGCATTTT
TRBJ2-1	-	TRBV7-2	TRBD2	CASSLTGTSDYEQFF	TGTGCCAGCAGCTTAACCGGGACTAGCGATTATGAGCAGTTCTTC
TRBJ1-2	-	TRBV6-1	-	CASSEGPVEDGYTF	TGTGCCAGCAGTGAAGGTCCGGTGGAGGATGGCTACACCTTC
TRBJ1-2	-	TRBV12-3/TRBV12-4	-	CASSFGMYYGYTF	TGTGCCAGCAGTTTTGGCATGTACTATGGCTACACCTTC
TRBJ2-7	-	TRBV25-1	-	CASSPVGGVYEQYF	TGTGCCAGCAGTCCTGTCGGGGGAGTCTACGAGCAGTACTTC
TRBJ2-4	-	TRBV6-2/TRBV6-3	TRBD1	CASSPGQGVKNIQYF	TGTGCCAGCAGCCCCGGACAGGGGGTCAAAAACATTCAGTACTTC
TRBJ2-1	-	TRBV6-6	TRBD2	CASSAGTSHSYNEQFF	TGTGCCAGCAGTGCCGGGACTAGCCACTCCTACAATGAGCAGTTCTTC
TRBJ2-1	-	TRBV29-1	-	CSVQGPLYSYNEQFF	TGCAGCGTGCAGGGGCCCCTATATTCCTACAATGAGCAGTTCTTC
TRBJ1-6	-	TRBV5-5	-	CASSLAGDSPLHF	TGTGCCAGCAGCTTGGCCGGGGATTCACCCCTCCACTTT
TRBJ2-3	-	TRBV9	TRBD2	CASSVDTSGGARDTQYF	TGTGCCAGCAGCGTAGATACTAGCGGGGGGGCGAGAGATACGCAGTATTTT
TRBJ1-1	-	TRBV5-1	TRBD1	CASSPTGTGTGTEAFF	TGCGCCAGCAGCCCCACCGGGACAGGGACGGGCACTGAAGCTTTCTTT
TRBJ2-7	-	TRBV5-3	TRBD2	CARTDRGGHSYEQYF	TGTGCCAGGACTGATCGGGGGGGCCACTCCTACGAGCAGTACTTC
TRBJ2-1	-	TRBV15	TRBD1	CATSRPGQVHNEQFF	TGTGCCACCAGCAGACCGGGACAGGTTCACAATGAGCAGTTCTTC
TRBJ2-2	-	TRBV19	TRBD1	CASSKDRGTLFGELFF	TGTGCCAGTAGTAAAGACAGGGGCACCCTATTTGGGGAGCTGTTTTTT
TRBJ1-1	-	TRBV5-5	-	CASSLVLGGTEAFF	TGTGCCAGCAGCTTGGTTTTGGGGGGCACTGAAGCTTTCTTT
TRBJ1-1	few	TRBV19	-	CASSLQAVSTEAFF	TGTGCCAGTAGTCTCCAGGCCGTTAGCACTGAAGCTTTCTTT
TRBJ1-6	-	TRBV30	TRBD1	CAWTAGAGGNSPLHF	TGTGCCTGGACGGCCGGGGCAGGGGGCAATTCACCCCTCCACTTT
TRBJ1-1	-	TRBV6-1	TRBD1	CASSDPGGRGETEAFF	TGTGCCAGCAGTGACCCAGGGGGCAGGGGAGAGACTGAAGCTTTCTTT
TRBJ2-4	-	TRBV7-8	-	CASSLVAGLAKNIQYF	TGTGCCAGCAGCTTAGTGGCAGGACTAGCCAAAAACATTCAGTACTTC
TRBJ2-1	-	TRBV19	TRBD2	CASSDAGLAGGYNEQFF	TGTGCCAGTAGTGACGCTGGACTAGCGGGGGGCTACAATGAGCAGTTCTTC
TRBJ1-1	once	TRBV4-1	-	CASRNGRGPMNTEAFF	TGCGCCAGCAGGAACGGGAGGGGACCGATGAACACTGAAGCTTTCTTT
TRBJ1-2	-	TRBV7-9	-	CASSLGRTDNYGYTF	TGTGCCAGCAGCTTAGGCCGGACAGACAACTATGGCTACACCTTC
TRBJ1-1	-	TRBV5-1	TRBD1	CASSTPRDRGSMNTEAFF	TGCGCCAGCAGCACACCTCGGGACAGGGGAAGCATGAACACTGAAGCTTTCTTT
TRBJ1-4	-	TRBV4-1	-	CASRLESRGKLFF	TGCGCCAGCAGACTCGAATCACGTGGAAAACTGTTTTTT
TRBJ1-2	few	TRBV2	TRBD1	CASSEGGGDYGYTF	TGTGCCAGCAGTGAAGGAGGGGGCGACTATGGCTACACCTTC
TRBJ2-1	once	TRBV18	TRBD1	CASSSYSGGYNEQFF	TGTGCCAGCTCATCGTACTCAGGGGGTTACAATGAGCAGTTCTTC
TRBJ1-5	-	TRBV6-4	-	CASSAEAGNQPQHF	TGTGCCAGCAGCGCAGAGGCAGGGAATCAGCCCCAGCATTTT
TRBJ2-1	once	TRBV27	TRBD2	CASSLLASGASSYNEQFF	TGTGCCAGCAGTTTATTGGCTAGCGGGGCAAGCTCCTACAATGAGCAGTTCTTC
TRBJ2-4	-	TRBV30	TRBD1	CAWSMTGLANIQYF	TGTGCCTGGAGTATGACAGGGTTAGCGAACATTCAGTACTTC
TRBJ2-7	-	TRBV6-5	-	CASRSGTYYEQYF	TGTGCCAGCAGGTCCGGGACATACTACGAGCAGTACTTC
TRBJ1-1	-	TRBV5-6	-	CASSNQGYNTEAFF	TGTGCCAGCAGCAATCAGGGATACAACACTGAAGCTTTCTTT
TRBJ2-1	-	TRBV7-7	-	CASSLDGTSRGPNEQFF	TGTGCCAGCAGCTTAGACGGTACCAGCAGGGGCCCCAATGAGCAGTTCTTC
TRBJ1-5	-	TRBV3-1/TRBV3-2	TRBD1	CASSSGTGLQPQHF	TGTGCCAGCAGCTCCGGGACAGGGCTTCAGCCCCAGCATTTT